The sequence of this T cell receptor beta chain was determined in a study of blood T cell repertoires in COVID-19. The wider study: There were acute and convalescent COVID-19 samples, and they came from the United States, Italy and Spain.

Trimming took 5 bases from V and 4 from J; bases not matched to a gene: 7. This CDR3 contains 16 residues. CDR1 SGHTA and CDR2 FQGNSA come from the germline V gene. Original analysis: Amplification with reference gene primers provided the estimates of nucleated cell counts. Libraries were prepared by immunoSEQ multiplex PCR; TCRdb keeps only in-frame clonotypes and omits some of them. V, J and clone size reflect that table, while D and trimming were determined from the DNA. This sample has 250,000 or so clones; 85% occur once, and the top ten carry 6% to 7%. Sequencing was performed on peripheral blood. The TCR sequence derives from an older woman with active or convalescent COVID-19. The V and J genes are TRBV7-2 and TRBJ2-2; 10 bases are shared with TRBD2. The CDR3 protein is CASSLLAGEGTGELFF. The CDR3 DNA reads TGTGCCAGCAGCCTGCTAGCGGGGGAAGGCACCGGGGAGCTGTTTTTT.